The 30 T cell receptor beta chains in this list originate from one sample, sequenced in a study of T cells in Graves' hyperthyroidism and ophthalmopathy (dated by TCRdb to about 2019). Libraries were prepared through multiplex PCR. Reads for this sample came from an Illumina HiSeq 2000. The TCR beta CDR3 regions were amplified from RNA transcripts. For the first round of RT-PCR on the TCR CDR3, the HTBI primer set was used together with the Qiagen OneStep RT-PCR kit. TCRdb trimmed the raw reads at Q25, called clones with MiXCR and kept productive beta chains. Rows with one shared CDR3 protein collapse into an entry with the most common genes and DNA. The sample contains about 520,000 distinct CDR3 sequences, around 24% of them found a single time. The top ten clonotypes cover around 11% of the sample. Material for sequencing was blood. The receptors derive from a woman aged 30 to 39 with Graves' ophthalmopathy.

This clonotype was picked up many times. This chain links TRBV6-1 with TRBJ2-2; the match to TRBD2 covers 10 bases. The CDR3 has 15 residues. Germline-derived CDR1 and CDR2 are MNHNS and SASEGT. V lost 5 bases to trimming and J lost 6 bases; unmatched junction nucleotides: 6. The CDR3 loop reads CASSTSGGAAGELFF. CDR3 DNA sequence: TGTGCCAGCAGTACCAGCGGGGGGGCTGCCGGGGAGCTGTTTTTT.

The rearrangement joins TRBV6-1 to TRBJ2-5, with D possibly matching TRBD1 (6 bases). V shed 2 bases and J shed 2 bases, with 12 bases lying between them. Germline V CDR1 and CDR2: MNHNS, SASEGT. The CDR3 spans 15 residues. CDR3 loop: CASSEQTGQQETQYF. CDR3 in DNA: TGTGCCAGCAGTGAACAGACGGGACAACAAGAGACCCAGTACTTC.

This clonotype was detected ten times or more. The chain combines TRBV7-2 with TRBJ2-5, with D possibly called TRBD1 or TRBD2 (5 bases each). Germline CDR1 and CDR2: SGHTA and FQGNSA. The CDR3 length is 13 residues. V was pared by 2 bases and J by 5 bases, with 9 bases between. The CDR3 DNA sequence: TGTGCCAGCAGCTTAATCTGGGACGAGACCCAGTACTTC. Translated, it gives CASSLIWDETQYF.

This clonotype showed up just a few times. V is TRBV12-3 or TRBV12-4 and J is TRBJ1-1, with 7 positions matching TRBD1. The CDR3 is 15 amino acids. V shed 6 bases and J 1 base; nucleotides not matched to a gene: 8. CDR3 residues: CASSRVGQSNTEAFF. For the CDR3, the DNA is TGTGCCAGCAGCCGGGTGGGACAGTCGAACACTGAAGCTTTCTTT.

This clonotype appeared many times. The chain combines TRBV7-8 with TRBJ2-7, with D tentatively TRBD2 (5 bases). The V gene lost 5 bases and the J gene lost 7 bases, with 24 bases spanning the gap. CDR3 size: 16 residues. The germline V gene has CDR1 SGHVS and CDR2 FQNEAQ. CDR3 sequence reads: CASSPFWELEPEEQYF. The CDR3 nucleotides read TGTGCCAGCAGCCCTTTTTGGGAGCTTGAACCGGAGGAGCAGTACTTC.

CDR3 protein: CASGRMGQGTGEQYF. The CDR3 DNA reads as TGTGCTAGTGGCCGCATGGGACAGGGAACGGGCGAGCAGTACTTC. The chain combines TRBV12-5 with TRBJ2-7; the match to TRBD1 covers 9 bases. The CDR3 length is 15 residues. The V segment lost 6 bases and the J segment 6 bases; nucleotides outside the gene matches: 12. The germline V gene encodes CDR1 LGHNT and CDR2 FRNRAP.

This clonotype was seen repeatedly, ten times or more. V usage is TRBV4-3 and J usage is TRBJ2-7; TRBD2 matches 8 bases. The junction had 6 bases not matched to a gene; V was cut back by 1 base and J by 4 bases. The CDR3 length is 15 residues. Looked up from germline, CDR1 is LGHNA and CDR2 is YSLEER. The CDR3 reads CASSQVSGGQYEQYF. The CDR3 DNA reads as TGCGCCAGCAGCCAAGTCTCGGGGGGGCAGTACGAGCAGTACTTC.

With regard to this clonotype: Because the CDR3's place on the DNA is in doubt, the DNA is left out and the CDR3 is given as listed by TCRdb. The rearrangement links TRBV27 to TRBJ1-5; the table's D call, TRBD1, has no DNA check behind it. CDR1 MNHEY and CDR2 SMNVEV come from the germline V gene (reference sequence). Inclusive of both ends, the CDR3 amounts to 14 amino acids. CDR3 in amino acids: CASSFGQGNQPKHF.

V usage is TRBV2 and J usage is TRBJ2-7, with 7 bases fitting TRBD2. Germline V gene lookup returns CDR1 SNHLY and CDR2 FYNNEI. Unmatched junction bases numbered 8, after V lost 6 bases and J lost 3 bases. The CDR3 is 14 residues long. This CDR3 reads CASRGTNPGYEQYF. DNA of the CDR3: TGTGCCAGCAGAGGGACTAACCCTGGCTACGAGCAGTACTTC. Combining the CDR3 with reference TRBV2 and TRBJ2-7 gives the whole variable domain EPEVTQTPSHQVTQMGQEVILRCVPISNHLYFYWYRQILGQKVEFLVSFYNNEISEKSEIFDDQFSVERPDGSNFTLKIRSTKLEDSAMYFCASRGTNPGYEQYFGPGTRLTVT.

This clonotype was counted at least ten times. The chain is built from TRBV10-2 and TRBJ1-1; D is uncertain. V was clipped by 4 bases and J by 14 bases, with 14 bases between them. The CDR3 is made up of 11 amino acids. In germline, CDR1 is WSHSY, CDR2 SAAADI. In DNA form, the CDR3 reads TGCGCCAGCAGTGGATACGACGTTCTCTTCTTT. As protein: CASSGYDVLFF.

J is TRBJ2-7 and V is TRBV12-3 or TRBV12-4, with D maybe TRBD1 (5 bases). Trimming stripped 1 base from V and 5 bases from J, with 12 bases between. The CDR3 contains 14 residues. The CDR3 reads CASSLGTKGHEQYF. The CDR3 bases are TGTGCCAGCAGTTTAGGGACAAAAGGGCACGAGCAGTACTTC.

This clonotype has at least ten counts. The J gene is TRBJ2-5, the V gene TRBV20-1, with 9 bases that match TRBD2. CDR3 length: 16 amino acids. V shed 1 base and J 5 bases; nucleotides not matched to a gene: 11. In germline, CDR1 is DFQATT, CDR2 SNEGSKA (reference sequence). The CDR3 loop is CSARGRRGGLEETQYF. The CDR3 nucleotides are TGCAGTGCTAGAGGGCGGCGGGGGGGGTTGGAGGAGACCCAGTACTTC.

This clonotype appeared many times. The genes are TRBV6-1 and TRBJ2-5; weak D call: TRBD1 (5 bases). Germline V gives CDR1 MNHNS, CDR2 SASEGT. The V and J ends lost 8 bases and 3 bases respectively, with 10 bases between them. The CDR3 is made up of 12 amino acids. CDR3 in amino acids: CASCDRKETQYF. DNA of the CDR3: TGTGCCAGCTGCGACAGAAAAGAGACCCAGTACTTC.

The sample holds many counts of this clonotype. The chain joins TRBV10-3 to TRBJ2-7; D uncertain. Between the trimmed V and J ends, which lost 2 bases and 4 bases, there was a span of 6 bases. The germline V gene has CDR1 ENHRY and CDR2 SYGVKD. The CDR3 has 12 amino acids. CDR3 sequence: CAISEPSYEQYF. The CDR3 DNA follows: TGTGCCATCAGTGAGCCGAGTTACGAGCAGTACTTC.

This clonotype was counted only a few times. V and J are TRBV7-9 and TRBJ1-1, with unresolved D. CDR1 and CDR2 from the germline V gene are SEHNR and FQNEAQ (reference sequence). V lost 0 bases to trimming and J lost 0 bases, with 8 bases between them. The CDR3 is 15 residues long. The CDR3 protein is CASSLADTMNTEAFF. The CDR3 nucleotides read TGTGCCAGCAGCTTAGCAGACACCATGAACACTGAAGCTTTCTTT.

This clonotype was detected a few times. The genes are TRBV15 and TRBJ2-7; D remains unclear. CDR3 length: 13 amino acids. V lost 5 bases, J lost 5 bases, and 13 bases lay in between. The germline V gene encodes CDR1 LNHNV and CDR2 YYDKDF (reference sequence). The CDR3 nucleotides read TGTGCCACCAGCGTTTACCCTCTCGACGAGCAGTACTTC. Translating it yields CATSVYPLDEQYF.

The J gene is TRBJ1-2, the V gene TRBV24-1; 9 bases map to TRBD1. Trimming removed 3 bases from V and 8 bases from J; junction bases left unmatched: 6. CDR3 size: 14 residues. Germline loops: CDR1 KGHDR, CDR2 SFDVKD. The CDR3 nucleotides are TGTGCCACCAGTGATGGGACAGGGCGCTTCGGCTACACCTTC. Translated, it gives CATSDGTGRFGYTF.

This clonotype was found a few times. The chain employs TRBV6-1 and TRBJ1-1; D is unresolved. The CDR3 spans 12 residues. V gave up 1 base and J gave up 5 bases, with 5 bases separating them. Germline V gene lookup returns CDR1 MNHNS and CDR2 SASEGT. CDR3 DNA sequence: TGTGCCAGCAGTGAAGGATGGACTGAAGCTTTCTTT. Protein product: CASSEGWTEAFF.

V is TRBV27 and J is TRBJ2-7; 7 bases fit TRBD2. Losses at the gene ends were 8 bases for V and 3 bases for J; bases not matched to a gene: 16. CDR3 size: 16 residues. The germline V gene encodes CDR1 MNHEY and CDR2 SMNVEV (reference sequence). Here the CDR3 DNA reads TGTGCCAGCGCCCAGGGCGGGGGTGCTTTGAGCTACGAGCAGTACTTC. It codes for CASAQGGGALSYEQYF.

This clonotype was seen only once. Its ends do not fully match the called genes, so a read error is possible. V usage is TRBV30 and J usage is TRBJ2-2, with D uncertain. CDR1 is GTSNPN and CDR2 is SVGIG in the germline V gene (reference sequence). The CDR3 is 12 residues long. CDR3 DNA sequence: TGTTCCTGGAGTTTAAACACCGGGGAGCTGTTTTTT. It yields the protein CSWSLNTGELFF.

This clonotype came up a few times. V usage is TRBV20-1 and J usage is TRBJ2-5; D not certain. V shed 4 bases and J shed 2 bases, with 8 bases lying between them. The CDR3 has 12 amino acids. Germline V lookup: CDR1 DFQATT, CDR2 SNEGSKA (reference sequence). CDR3 DNA: TGCAGTGCTATACATTTACAAGAGACCCAGTACTTC. It encodes CSAIHLQETQYF.

This clonotype was counted at least ten times. The chain carries TRBV4-2 and TRBJ1-1; maybe TRBD1 (5 bases). CDR1 and CDR2 from the germline V gene are LGHNA and YNFKEQ. Trimming removed 0 bases from V and 11 bases from J, with 13 bases in between. The CDR3 extends over 13 amino acids. This CDR3 is CASSQEVTSGAFF. CDR3 nucleotides: TGTGCCAGCAGCCAAGAGGTGACCTCAGGGGCTTTCTTT.

Only a few counts were recorded for this clonotype. The chain employs TRBV20-1 and TRBJ2-2; weak D call: TRBD1 (6 bases). Trimming removed 2 bases at V and 0 bases at J, with 10 bases between. From germline, CDR1 is DFQATT and CDR2 SNEGSKA (reference sequence). The CDR3 is 15 residues long. The CDR3 loop reads CSARPGTPNTGELFF. The DNA of the CDR3 is TGCAGTGCTAGACCCGGGACACCGAACACCGGGGAGCTGTTTTTT.

This clonotype has at least ten counts. The J gene is TRBJ1-1, the V gene TRBV20-1; D unclear. CDR1 DFQATT and CDR2 SNEGSKA come from the germline V gene (reference sequence). The CDR3 loop spans 15 amino acids. The V end was cut by 2 bases, the J end by 10 bases, with 23 bases between. CDR3: CSARRDADVSLGAFF. The CDR3 region has the DNA TGCAGTGCTAGACGTGACGCCGACGTTTCACTTGGAGCTTTCTTT.

The rearrangement links TRBV9 to TRBJ1-2, with a weak D call TRBD1 (5 bases). The germline V gene has CDR1 SGDLS and CDR2 YYNGEE. The CDR3 is 15 amino acids. V lost 4 bases and J lost 0, with 13 bases in between. CDR3 DNA sequence: TGTGCCAGCAGCCCCCGACAGCAAGCTAACTATGGCTACACCTTC. Amino acids: CASSPRQQANYGYTF.

This chain links TRBV7-2 with TRBJ2-5, with unresolved D. The ends were cut back, 3 bases at V and 3 bases at J, with 11 bases in the middle. CDR3 length equals 14 residues. Germline V gene sequence: CDR1 SGHTA, CDR2 FQGNSA. The CDR3 loop reads CASSFYSYEETQYF. CDR3 nucleotides: TGTGCCAGCAGCTTTTACAGTTACGAAGAGACCCAGTACTTC.

This chain links TRBV27 with TRBJ2-7, with D perhaps matching TRBD1 or TRBD2 (5 bases each). The CDR3 runs to 13 residues. Germline V gives CDR1 MNHEY, CDR2 SMNVEV (reference sequence). V dropped 3 bases and J dropped 3 bases, with 9 bases sitting between them. The CDR3 region is CASSLGVFYEQYF. For the CDR3, the DNA is TGTGCCAGCAGTTTGGGGGTCTTCTACGAGCAGTACTTC.

This sequence joins TRBV28 and TRBJ2-7; D not certain. The CDR3 runs 15 residues. Germline CDR1 reads MDHEN; CDR2 reads SYDVKM. The germline V and J ends were trimmed by 2 bases and 2 bases, with 13 bases remaining between them. The CDR3 DNA reads TGTGCCAGCAGTTTAGGGCATCCCGGTCCCTACGAGCAGTACTTC. The encoded protein is CASSLGHPGPYEQYF.

This clonotype appeared many times. The chain joins TRBV28 to TRBJ2-5; 8 nucleotides line up with TRBD2. Germline loops: CDR1 MDHEN, CDR2 SYDVKM. The length of the CDR3 is 15 residues. The V and J ends lost 5 bases and 4 bases, in that order; junction bases with no gene match: 9. CDR3 residues: CASSPNPSGGETQYF. In nucleotides, the CDR3 is TGTGCCAGCAGTCCAAACCCCAGCGGGGGAGAGACCCAGTACTTC. The entire variable domain, with the rest obtained from reference TRBV28 and TRBJ2-5, is as follows: DVKVTQSSRYLVKRTGEKVFLECVQDMDHENMFWYRQDPGLGLRLIYFSYDVKMKEKGDIPEGYSVSREKKERFSLILESASTNQTSMYLCASSPNPSGGETQYFGPGTRLLVL.

The sample holds many counts of this clonotype. A much more abundant neighbour one base away suggests this may be a read error. This chain joins TRBV7-8 and TRBJ2-7; no firm D call. Germline V CDR1 and CDR2: SGHVS, FQNEAQ. This CDR3 comprises 11 residues. V dropped 1 base and J dropped 5 bases, with 3 bases sitting between them. Here the CDR3 reads CASSLDHEQYF. The CDR3 nucleotides are TGTGCCAGCAGCTTAGACCACGAGCAGTACTTC.